Listed here are 15 T cell receptor beta chains from one sample, sequenced in a study of T cells after posttransplantation cyclophosphamide. A marrow graft followed busulfan-fludarabine conditioning, with cyclophosphamide on days +3 and +4. Profiling relied on immunoSEQ multiplex PCR, and the TCRdb table lists in-frame clones only, not all of them. Here the sample spans thousands of clones, approximately 70% being singletons. Sample: PBMCs, taken 1,400 to 1,500 days after allogeneic stem cell transplant with posttransplant cyclophosphamide. Source of these receptors: a young adult male patient who received an allogeneic stem cell transplant from a related donor, was CMV-positive, and had acute GVHD only. Some T cells could come from the graft donor.

The rearrangement uses TRBV5-1 and TRBJ2-3; 11 bases agree with TRBD2. Unmatched junction bases numbered 7, after V lost 6 bases and J lost 7 bases. This CDR3 is 14 amino acids long. CDR1 is SGHRS, CDR2 YFSETQ, per germline. CDR3 sequence reads: CASNSGGAVNTQYF. CDR3 nucleotide sequence: TGCGCCAGCAATAGCGGGGGGGCCGTAAATACGCAGTATTTT. Looking up the rest from reference TRBV5-1 and TRBJ2-3 gives the full variable domain: KAGVTQTPRYLIKTRGQQVTLSCSPISGHRSVSWYQQTPGQGLQFLFEYFSETQRNKGNFPGRFSGRQFSNSRSEMNVSTLELGDSALYLCASNSGGAVNTQYFGPGTRLTVL.

Here the CDR3 reads CASSLGTGTEAFF. The CDR3 coding sequence is TGCGCCAGCAGTTTAGGGACAGGCACTGAAGCTTTCTTT. This chain joins TRBV10-2 and TRBJ1-1; 8 bases line up with TRBD1. The CDR3 runs to 13 residues. The germline V gene encodes CDR1 WSHSY and CDR2 SAAADI. V trimming: 5 bases; J trimming: 4 bases; junction bases outside the gene matches: 3.

This chain uses TRBV7-2 with TRBJ2-1; 11 nucleotides line up with TRBD2. The germline gives CDR1 SGHTA, CDR2 FQGNSA. The trim removed 6 bases at V and 5 bases at J, leaving 6 bases unmatched. This CDR3 has 15 amino acids. The CDR3 spells CASRPTSGGHNEQFF. As DNA, the CDR3 is TGTGCCAGCAGACCTACTAGCGGGGGACACAATGAGCAGTTCTTC. Supplemented by reference TRBV7-2 and TRBJ2-1, the full variable domain reads GAGVSQSPSNKVTEKGKDVELRCDPISGHTALYWYRQSLGQGLEFLIYFQGNSAPDKSGLPSDRFSAERTGGSVSTLTIQRTQQEDSAVYLCASRPTSGGHNEQFFGPGTRLTVL.

The chain carries TRBV19 and TRBJ2-2, with D unresolved. The CDR3 is 15 residues long. Per germline, CDR1 LNHDA and CDR2 SQIVND (reference sequence). V was pared by 2 bases and J by 8 bases, with 15 bases between. CDR3 nucleotide sequence: TGTGCCAGTAGTATAATGGTCCGGGTTTCAGGGGAGCTGTTTTTT. Translating it yields CASSIMVRVSGELFF.

The chain links TRBV4-2 to TRBJ1-3; the match to TRBD1 covers 8 bases. The ends lost 4 bases at V and 3 bases at J; junction bases unmatched: 5. CDR1 is LGHNA and CDR2 is YNFKEQ in the germline V gene. The CDR3 runs 15 residues. In nucleotides, the CDR3 is TGTGCCAGCAGCCCAGACAGGGGCTTTGGAAACACCATATATTTT. It translates to CASSPDRGFGNTIYF.

The rearrangement joins TRBV19 to TRBJ1-4; TRBD1 agrees at 8 bases. This CDR3 is 15 amino acids long. Germline V gene sequence: CDR1 LNHDA, CDR2 SQIVND (reference sequence). The V and J ends lost 6 bases and 7 bases, in that order; junction bases with no gene match: 10. Here the CDR3 DNA reads TGTGCCAGTAGCCAAGACAGGGGAGTCGGTGAAAAACTGTTTTTT. This codes for CASSQDRGVGEKLFF.

The J gene is TRBJ2-7, the V gene TRBV5-1, with TRBD2 matching 11 bases. The CDR3 loop spans 15 amino acids. Germline CDR1 is SGHRS and CDR2 is YFSETQ. Trimming removed 5 bases from V and 2 bases from J; junction bases left unmatched: 6. CDR3 protein: CASRPGTSGAYEQYF. CDR3 coding DNA: TGCGCCAGCAGGCCCGGGACTAGCGGTGCCTACGAGCAGTACTTC. Looking up the rest from reference TRBV5-1 and TRBJ2-7 gives the full variable domain: KAGVTQTPRYLIKTRGQQVTLSCSPISGHRSVSWYQQTPGQGLQFLFEYFSETQRNKGNFPGRFSGRQFSNSRSEMNVSTLELGDSALYLCASRPGTSGAYEQYFGPGTRLTVT.

V and J are TRBV11-1 and TRBJ2-1, with TRBD1 as a possible D gene (5 bases). The V and J ends lost 2 bases and 8 bases respectively, with 19 bases between them. This CDR3 region has 16 residues. Germline-derived CDR1 and CDR2 are SGHAT and FQDESV (reference sequence). The CDR3 sequence is CASSLHWGNVGDEQFF. CDR3 in DNA: TGTGCCAGCAGCTTACATTGGGGCAACGTAGGAGATGAGCAGTTCTTC.

The chain has TRBV7-2 and TRBJ2-4; 9 bases are a match to TRBD2. V dropped 5 bases and J dropped 4; count of bases not matched to a gene: 6. Per the germline V gene, CDR1 is SGHTA and CDR2 is FQGNSA. This CDR3 contains 15 residues. DNA for the CDR3: TGTGCCAGCAGCCCTCTTCTAGCGGGGAAAAACATTCAGTACTTC. It is translated as CASSPLLAGKNIQYF.

The chain carries TRBV10-3 and TRBJ2-2, with 10 bases fitting TRBD1. Trimming took 3 bases from V and 5 from J; bases not matched to a gene: 6. CDR3 size: 16 residues. CDR1 and CDR2 from the germline V gene are ENHRY and SYGVKD. Here the CDR3 DNA reads TGTGCCATCAGTGACCGGGACAGGGGTCGTACCGGGGAGCTGTTTTTT. Protein sequence: CAISDRDRGRTGELFF.

The V gene is TRBV27, the J gene TRBJ2-7; the D gene is possibly TRBD1 (5 bases). CDR3 length: 14 amino acids. V was trimmed by 7 bases and J by 6 bases, leaving 19 bases between them. CDR1 is MNHEY and CDR2 is SMNVEV in the germline V gene (reference sequence). As DNA, the CDR3 is TGTGCCAGCAATCCGGCAGGGAAGAGTAGCGAGCAGTACTTC. The encoded protein is CASNPAGKSSEQYF.

The rearrangement joins TRBV28 to TRBJ2-7; TRBD1 is a possible D gene (5 bases). This CDR3 has 13 residues. V lost 7 bases to trimming and J lost 2 bases, with 12 bases between them. Germline V gene data show CDR1 as MDHEN and CDR2 as SYDVKM. The CDR3 loop is CASNSQGTYEQYF. In DNA form, the CDR3 reads TGTGCCAGCAATTCGCAGGGCACCTACGAGCAGTACTTC.

The chain employs TRBV19 and TRBJ1-3; D is ambiguous. Germline values: CDR1 LNHDA, CDR2 SQIVND (reference sequence). The V end was cut by 6 bases, the J end by 0 bases, with 12 bases between. The CDR3 spans 15 residues. CDR3 nucleotide sequence: TGTGCCAGTAGCACTCGCCCGAGCTCTGGAAACACCATATATTTT. Its protein is CASSTRPSSGNTIYF.

J is TRBJ2-5 and V is TRBV29-1; 8 positions agree with TRBD1. The ends lost 6 bases at V and 2 bases at J; junction bases unmatched: 8. The germline CDR1 and CDR2 sequences are SQVTM and ANQGSEA. The CDR3 covers 14 residues. CDR3 nucleotide sequence: TGCAGCGTGAGGGCAGGGGGCCTACAAGAGACCCAGTACTTC. Its protein is CSVRAGGLQETQYF.

The V call is TRBV7-2, the J call TRBJ2-2, with D perhaps matching TRBD2 (6 bases). The CDR3 has 15 amino acids. With 4 bases removed from V and 2 bases from J, the gap between germline ends came to 11 bases. Germline CDR1 and CDR2: SGHTA and FQGNSA. CDR3 in DNA: TGTGCCAGCAGCTCAAGCGGGTTAAACACCGGGGAGCTGTTTTTT. This gives the protein CASSSSGLNTGELFF.